The 31 T cell receptor beta chains presented below share a single source sample, sequenced in a study of T cell responses to AZD1222 COVID-19 vaccine (dated by TCRdb to 2020 to 2023). The time point label corresponds to: baseline before first vaccination. The protocol used for the library was the immunoSEQ multiplex PCR assay. The table was pulled from immuneACCESS by TCRdb, which kept in-frame rearrangements only. Such tables lose some clones; where checked, under half of the loss comes from unresolved V genes, and the rest has no known cause. Across this sample there are 86,000 or so clones, with around 90% seen only once. The ten top clones hold about 2.2% of the sample. The input for sequencing was peripheral blood, taken on day 0 of AZD1222 vaccination. Receptors were obtained from an adult in good health.

In DNA form, the CDR3 reads TGTGCCAGCAGTTCCCGGGACAGATACACTGAAGCTTTCTTT. Translating it yields CASSSRDRYTEAFF. The chain joins TRBV6-6 to TRBJ1-1, with 7 bases that match TRBD1. The CDR3 extends over 14 amino acids. Germline V gene lookup returns CDR1 MNHNY and CDR2 SVGAGI (reference sequence). V trimming: 4 bases; J trimming: 3 bases; junction bases outside the gene matches: 5.

V is TRBV6-2 or TRBV6-3 and J is TRBJ2-7; 11 bases match TRBD2. The V segment lost 5 bases and the J segment 5 bases; nucleotides outside the gene matches: 5. CDR1 is MNHEY and CDR2 is SVGEGT in the germline V gene. The length of the CDR3 is 14 residues. The chain's CDR3 is CASSKLAGDNEQYF. CDR3 coding DNA: TGTGCCAGCAGTAAACTAGCGGGGGACAACGAGCAGTACTTC.

The chain has TRBV19 and TRBJ2-7; the match to TRBD1 covers 8 bases. The CDR3 runs to 14 residues. V gave up 5 bases and J gave up 6 bases; unmatched junction bases: 9. Germline CDR1 and CDR2: LNHDA and SQIVND (reference sequence). The CDR3 protein is CASSPRTGLAEQYF. The CDR3 nucleotides read TGTGCCAGTAGTCCTAGGACAGGGCTGGCCGAGCAGTACTTC.

This clone occurred once. The CDR3 DNA follows: TGTGCCAGCAGCTTAGGGGCAGCTACAGATACGCAGTATTTT. Translation gives CASSLGAATDTQYF. The chain is built from TRBV7-2 and TRBJ2-3; D not certain. CDR1 and CDR2 (germline): SGHTA, FQGNSA. The CDR3 consists of 14 residues. Trimming left V 1 base short and J 3 bases short, with 8 bases between.

This clone was seen a single time. CDR3 DNA sequence: TGTGCCAGTAGTATAAGGGCCACCGCTACGCAGTATTTT. Encoded protein: CASSIRATATQYF. The rearrangement uses TRBV19 and TRBJ2-3, with D hard to call. V shed 2 bases and J shed 8 bases, with 11 bases lying between them. This CDR3 has 13 amino acids. Germline CDR1 is LNHDA and CDR2 is SQIVND (reference sequence).

The CDR3 DNA sequence: TGTGCCAGCAGCCCGCAGTACAATGAGCAGTTCTTC. This gives the protein CASSPQYNEQFF. V usage is TRBV9 and J usage is TRBJ2-1; D remains ambiguous. V was pared by 4 bases and J by 4 bases, with 6 bases between. Germline CDR1 is SGDLS and CDR2 is YYNGEE. The CDR3 is made up of 12 amino acids.

In this sample, this clone turned up once. J is TRBJ2-2 and V is TRBV9, with D perhaps being TRBD1 or TRBD2 (5 bases each). CDR3 size: 16 residues. Germline V gene data show CDR1 as SGDLS and CDR2 as YYNGEE. Trimming took off 4 bases at V and 6 bases at J, with 19 bases between the two ends. The CDR3 here is CASSSRLGRVAGELFF. The DNA for the CDR3 is TGTGCCAGCAGCTCCCGACTGGGACGGGTTGCCGGGGAGCTGTTTTTT. Drawing the rest from reference TRBV9 and TRBJ2-2, the complete variable domain is DSGVTQTPKHLITATGQRVTLRCSPRSGDLSVYWYQQSLDQGLQFLIQYYNGEERAKGNILERFSAQQFPDLHSELNLSSLELGDSALYFCASSSRLGRVAGELFFGEGSRLTVL.

The rearrangement joins TRBV19 to TRBJ1-2, with 11 bases lining up with TRBD1. The CDR3 length is 14 residues. With V trimmed by 6 bases and J by 4 bases, 4 bases remained unmatched. Germline assignment: CDR1 LNHDA and CDR2 SQIVND (reference sequence). CDR3 residues: CASRGTGGSYGYTF. The CDR3 bases are TGTGCCAGTAGGGGGACAGGGGGAAGCTATGGCTACACCTTC.

The chain employs TRBV5-1 and TRBJ1-6; unclear D gene. CDR1 is SGHRS and CDR2 is YFSETQ in the germline V gene. The CDR3 length is 16 residues. Trimming pared 0 bases from V and 7 bases from J, leaving 14 bases between. Here the CDR3 DNA reads TGCGCCAGCAGCTTGGAAGCCGGGCTGAGGAATTCACCCCTCCACTTT. It codes for CASSLEAGLRNSPLHF.

This clone was observed a single time. V usage is TRBV18 and J usage is TRBJ1-2; D is ambiguous. The V gene lost 3 bases and the J gene lost 6 bases, with 8 bases spanning the gap. The CDR3 totals 12 residues. Germline V lookup: CDR1 KGHSH, CDR2 LQKENI. The CDR3 reads CASSPTGDGYTF. The DNA for the CDR3 is TGTGCCAGCTCACCTACCGGGGATGGCTACACCTTC.

The chain is built from TRBV7-2 and TRBJ2-7; no clear D. Looked up from germline, CDR1 is SGHTA and CDR2 is FQGNSA. V shed 5 bases and J shed 2 bases, with 10 bases lying between them. CDR3 length: 13 residues. The CDR3 coding sequence is TGTGCCAGCAGCCCCCCGCCAACCTACGAGCAGTACTTC. It translates to CASSPPPTYEQYF.

The chain's CDR3 is CASSPTGYNEQFF. The CDR3 DNA is TGTGCCAGCAGCCCCACTGGGTACAATGAGCAGTTCTTC. The rearrangement links TRBV3-1 (or the pseudogene TRBV3-2) to TRBJ2-1, with unresolved D. Germline lookup yields CDR1 LGHDT and CDR2 YNNKEL (reference sequence). The CDR3 contains 13 residues. The V end lost 4 bases, the J end lost 4 bases, and 8 bases lay between the germline ends.

The V gene is TRBV30, the J gene TRBJ1-5, with 12 positions matching TRBD1. The CDR3 runs to 15 residues. The germline CDR1 and CDR2 sequences are GTSNPN and SVGIG (reference sequence). Trimming removed 1 base from V and 7 bases from J; junction bases left unmatched: 5. The CDR3 coding sequence is TGTGCCTGGAGTGGGGGACAGGGGGCCGGCCAGCCCCAGCATTTT. Its translation: CAWSGGQGAGQPQHF.

This chain joins TRBV19 and TRBJ2-7; 7 nucleotides agree with TRBD2. Per germline, CDR1 LNHDA and CDR2 SQIVND (reference sequence). There are 15 residues in the CDR3. Trimming took 6 bases from V and 3 from J; bases not matched to a gene: 11. This CDR3 is CASSPPGTILYEQYF. The CDR3 coding sequence is TGTGCCAGTAGCCCCCCCGGGACTATCCTCTACGAGCAGTACTTC.

The chain joins TRBV6-6 to TRBJ2-1; D uncertain. With 4 bases removed from V and 4 bases from J, the gap between germline ends came to 17 bases. The CDR3 extends over 16 amino acids. CDR1 is MNHNY, CDR2 SVGAGI, per germline (reference sequence). This chain's CDR3 is CASSSTIEGRYNEQFF. CDR3 DNA: TGTGCCAGCAGTTCAACGATAGAAGGCCGTTACAATGAGCAGTTCTTC.

A note on this clone: Other DNA sequences in the same sample also yield this CDR3. The genes are TRBV15 and TRBJ1-5, with D perhaps TRBD1 (5 bases). The CDR3 loop spans 15 amino acids. From germline, CDR1 is LNHNV and CDR2 YYDKDF (reference sequence). V lost 1 base and J lost 1, with 8 bases in between. The CDR3 loop is CATSRGGGSNQPQHF. The CDR3 nucleotides are TGTGCCACCAGCAGAGGGGGCGGGAGCAATCAGCCCCAGCATTTT.

The rearrangement uses TRBV5-1 and TRBJ2-5, with TRBD1 matching over 9 bases. The CDR3 is 16 residues long. V lost 4 bases to trimming and J lost 0 bases; unmatched junction nucleotides: 7. Germline V CDR1 and CDR2: SGHRS, YFSETQ. The CDR3 loop reads CASSPPTGGYQETQYF. The CDR3, as DNA: TGCGCCAGCAGCCCCCCGACAGGGGGTTACCAAGAGACCCAGTACTTC.

This clone was seen a few times. The chain links TRBV5-1 to TRBJ1-4; D is unclear. V lost 3 bases to trimming and J lost 2 bases, with 11 bases between them. Germline loops: CDR1 SGHRS, CDR2 YFSETQ. This CDR3 has 15 amino acids. The CDR3 sequence is CASSSQGSTNEKLFF. The CDR3 DNA is TGCGCCAGCAGCTCCCAAGGTTCGACTAATGAAAAACTGTTTTTT. Looking up the rest from reference TRBV5-1 and TRBJ1-4 gives the full variable domain: KAGVTQTPRYLIKTRGQQVTLSCSPISGHRSVSWYQQTPGQGLQFLFEYFSETQRNKGNFPGRFSGRQFSNSRSEMNVSTLELGDSALYLCASSSQGSTNEKLFFGSGTQLSVL.

The chain's CDR3 is CASRATGTGYISTEAFF. CDR3 sequence (DNA): TGTGCCAGCAGAGCGACCGGGACAGGGTATATCAGCACTGAAGCTTTCTTT. This chain joins TRBV7-2 and TRBJ1-1; 9 nucleotides align to TRBD1. Germline trimming cut 6 bases from V and 4 bases from J; bases unmatched to any gene: 15. From germline, CDR1 is SGHTA and CDR2 FQGNSA. There are 17 residues in the CDR3.

This chain uses TRBV7-9 with TRBJ1-4, with 8 positions matching TRBD1. After removal of 5 bases from V and 7 bases from J, the junction contained 12 bases not matched to a gene. Germline CDR1 and CDR2: SEHNR and FQNEAQ (reference sequence). The CDR3 loop spans 16 amino acids. The CDR3 DNA reads as TGTGCCAGCAGCGACACAGGGGGGTCCTTCAGTGAAAAACTGTTTTTT. This codes for CASSDTGGSFSEKLFF.

CDR3 nucleotide sequence: TGTGCCATCAGTGAGTCGAAGGGGGGCGATGGCTACACCTTC. This translates into CAISESKGGDGYTF. The V and J genes are TRBV10-3 and TRBJ1-2; perhaps TRBD1 as D (6 bases). CDR3 length equals 14 residues. CDR1 is ENHRY, CDR2 SYGVKD, per germline. V was shortened by 0 bases and J by 6 bases, with 11 bases between the two germline ends.

This clone showed up just once. J is TRBJ1-1 and V is TRBV11-2; no firm D call. V was trimmed by 1 base and J by 5 bases, leaving 11 bases between them. Germline V gene lookup returns CDR1 SGHAT and CDR2 FQNNGV. The CDR3 covers 14 residues. This CDR3 is CASSLVPVYTEAFF. As DNA, the CDR3 is TGTGCCAGCAGCTTAGTCCCGGTGTATACTGAAGCTTTCTTT.

The V call is TRBV18, the J call TRBJ1-6, with 10 bases fitting TRBD1. The trim removed 4 bases at V and 7 bases at J, leaving 1 base unmatched. CDR1 is KGHSH and CDR2 is LQKENI in the germline V gene. This CDR3 is built from 14 residues. The CDR3 protein is CASSQGQGNSPLHF. The CDR3 DNA reads TGTGCCAGCTCACAGGGACAGGGGAATTCACCCCTCCACTTT.

This chain links TRBV5-1 with TRBJ2-5, with 13 nucleotides matching TRBD2. Germline CDR1 SGHRS, CDR2 YFSETQ. This CDR3 has 17 amino acids. With 1 base clipped from V and 1 base from J, the junction kept 4 bases outside the gene matches. Here the CDR3 DNA reads TGCGCCAGCAGCTTGCTCGGGACTAGCGGGGCCCAAGAGACCCAGTACTTC. It is translated as CASSLLGTSGAQETQYF.

The chain uses TRBV5-6 and TRBJ2-3, with 8 bases matching TRBD2. Germline V gene sequence: CDR1 SGHDT, CDR2 YYEEEE. This CDR3 has 15 amino acids. V was clipped by 0 bases and J by 6 bases; unmatched bases: 6. The CDR3 is CASSLASGGGDTQYF. The DNA for the CDR3 is TGTGCCAGCAGCTTGGCCAGCGGGGGCGGGGATACGCAGTATTTT.

This rearrangement joins TRBV10-2 to TRBJ1-1; TRBD1 agrees at 7 bases. V gave up 6 bases and J gave up 3 bases; unmatched junction bases: 4. This CDR3 spans 13 amino acids. The germline CDR1 and CDR2 sequences are WSHSY and SAAADI. The CDR3 loop is CASRDDRDTEAFF. The CDR3 DNA is TGCGCCAGCAGGGATGACAGGGACACTGAAGCTTTCTTT.

The chain carries TRBV6-5 and TRBJ2-7; D is perhaps TRBD1 or TRBD2 (5 bases each). CDR1 is MNHEY and CDR2 is SVGAGI in the germline V gene. Between the trimmed V and J ends, which lost 2 bases and 2 bases, there was a span of 13 bases. The CDR3 has 15 amino acids. The CDR3 coding sequence is TGTGCCAGCAGTTACGGGGGTGGGGTCGCCTACGAGCAGTACTTC. This sequence encodes CASSYGGGVAYEQYF.

This clone was detected only once. The rearrangement links TRBV6-2 or TRBV6-3 to TRBJ2-7, with D uncertain. CDR3 length equals 15 residues. V lost 6 bases and J lost 6, with 21 bases in between. CDR1 and CDR2 from the germline V gene are MNHEY and SVGEGT. The CDR3 is CASSLRLGLSGEQYF. Here the CDR3 DNA reads TGTGCCAGCAGCCTTCGTTTGGGGTTGTCGGGCGAGCAGTACTTC.

The chain combines TRBV10-1 with TRBJ1-5; D not resolved. Per germline, CDR1 WNHNN and CDR2 SYGVQD (reference sequence). The V end lost 4 bases, the J end lost 5 bases, and 9 bases lay between the germline ends. The CDR3 spans 13 residues. CDR3: CASSGAIDQPQHF. The CDR3 region has the DNA TGCGCCAGCAGTGGAGCGATTGATCAGCCCCAGCATTTT.

The chain carries TRBV2 and TRBJ1-6; D remains unclear. Germline CDR1 is SNHLY and CDR2 is FYNNEI. The CDR3 has 14 residues. Between the trimmed V and J ends, which lost 4 bases and 10 bases, there was a span of 14 bases. CDR3 residues: CASSVSLAQSPLHF. CDR3 coding DNA: TGTGCCAGCAGTGTTAGCCTTGCGCAATCACCCCTCCACTTT.

V usage is TRBV7-6 and J usage is TRBJ1-1, with D perhaps TRBD1 (6 bases). The CDR3 covers 15 residues. The V end lost 1 base, the J end lost 4 bases, and 13 bases lay between the germline ends. Germline CDR1 SGHVS, CDR2 FNYEAQ. This chain's CDR3 is CASSLGSGAGTEAFF. DNA of the CDR3: TGTGCCAGCAGCTTAGGTTCGGGGGCCGGCACTGAAGCTTTCTTT.